The present T cell receptor beta chain was sequenced within a study of blood T cell repertoires in COVID-19. Clones were read by immunoSEQ multiplex PCR, and TCRdb kept only the in-frame ones, dropping some. The repertoire includes 300,000 to 350,000 clones, less than 90% of them detected once, and roughly 1% sits in the top ten. With 2 bases removed from V and 3 bases from J, the gap between germline ends came to 15 bases. The germline V gene encodes CDR1 SGHTA and CDR2 FQGNSA. The CDR3 has 16 residues. Sequencing input: PBMCs or T cells enriched from blood (not recorded which). The sequence derives from a woman aged 25 to 39 who had recovered from COVID-19. This chain links TRBV7-2 with TRBJ2-3; possible D gene TRBD2, 7 bases. This chain's CDR3 is CASSLSSGGLTDTQYF. CDR3 DNA: TGTGCCAGCAGCTTATCTTCGGGGGGCCTGACAGATACGCAGTATTTT.